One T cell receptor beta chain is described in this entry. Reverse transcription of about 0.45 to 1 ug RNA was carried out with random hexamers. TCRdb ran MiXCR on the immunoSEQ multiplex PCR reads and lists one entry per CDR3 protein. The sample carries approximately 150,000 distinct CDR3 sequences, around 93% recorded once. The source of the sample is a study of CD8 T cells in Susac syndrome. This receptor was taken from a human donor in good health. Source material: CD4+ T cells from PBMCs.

This CDR3 reads CASSPSFSGGKETQYF. CDR3 in DNA: TGTGCCAGCAGCCCGTCCTTTAGCGGGGGAAAGGAGACCCAGTACTTC. The chain has TRBV3-1 and TRBJ2-5; the match to TRBD2 covers 9 bases. CDR3 length: 16 amino acids. Germline-derived CDR1 and CDR2 are LGHDT and YNNKEL (reference sequence). Losses at the gene ends were 4 bases for V and 5 bases for J; bases not matched to a gene: 11.